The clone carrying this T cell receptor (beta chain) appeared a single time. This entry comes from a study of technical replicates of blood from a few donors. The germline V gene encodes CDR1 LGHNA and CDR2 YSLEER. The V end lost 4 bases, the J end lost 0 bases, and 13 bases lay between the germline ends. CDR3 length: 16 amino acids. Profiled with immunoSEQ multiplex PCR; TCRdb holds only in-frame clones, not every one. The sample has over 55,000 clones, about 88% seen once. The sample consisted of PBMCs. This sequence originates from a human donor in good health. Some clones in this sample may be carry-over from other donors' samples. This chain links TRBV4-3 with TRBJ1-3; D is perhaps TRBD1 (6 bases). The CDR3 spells CASSPQSTGSGNTIYF. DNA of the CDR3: TGCGCCAGCAGCCCACAGTCGACAGGCTCTGGAAACACCATATATTTT.